One and the same sample provided the 5 T cell receptor beta chains below, sequenced in a study of T cell responses to AZD1222 COVID-19 vaccine. Here immunoSEQ multiplex PCR was the method, and the copy in TCRdb shows in-frame clones only, minus some. The data hold approximately 140,000 clones, with 75% to 95% observed a single time. The source was peripheral blood, collected 28 days after the second AZD1222 dose. The receptors were gathered from an adult who received the AZD1222 COVID-19 vaccine.

The chain is built from TRBV4-3 and TRBJ2-1; 8 bases agree with TRBD2. Germline V gene data show CDR1 as LGHNA and CDR2 as YSLEER. J was trimmed by 5 bases and V by 1 base; bases with no gene match: 13. There are 18 residues in the CDR3. The CDR3 nucleotides read TGCGCCAGCAGCCAAGTCACCCTCGGCGCGGGAGGTCACAATGAGCAGTTCTTC. Encoded protein: CASSQVTLGAGGHNEQFF.

The V call is TRBV2, the J call TRBJ1-2, with no clear D. Germline CDR1 reads SNHLY; CDR2 reads FYNNEI. V gave up 7 bases and J gave up 2 bases, with 14 bases separating them. The CDR3 has 14 amino acids. Here the CDR3 DNA reads TGTGCCAGCACCGAAGCCGGGAAAAACTATGGCTACACCTTC. This encodes CASTEAGKNYGYTF.

This clone was counted a single time. This chain uses TRBV6-6 with TRBJ2-1; no firm D call. The CDR3 totals 13 residues. CDR1 and CDR2 from the germline V gene are MNHNY and SVGAGI (reference sequence). Trimming left V 1 base short and J 9 bases short, with 10 bases between. The CDR3 protein is CASSYLGSGEQFF. For the CDR3, the DNA is TGTGCCAGCAGTTACTTAGGGTCGGGTGAGCAGTTCTTC.

This chain uses TRBV7-2 with TRBJ1-4; no firm D call. V was clipped by 4 bases and J by 8 bases, with 11 bases between them. This CDR3 has 13 amino acids. From germline, CDR1 is SGHTA and CDR2 FQGNSA. The CDR3 nucleotides are TGTGCCAGCAGCTCGGCCAGTAGGGAAAAACTGTTTTTT. Residues: CASSSASREKLFF.

The V and J genes are TRBV2 and TRBJ2-5; D not certain. Germline CDR1 reads SNHLY; CDR2 reads FYNNEI. This CDR3 has 14 residues. The V end was cut by 1 base, the J end by 3 bases, with 9 bases between. The CDR3 spells CASSEEGFKETQYF. The CDR3 DNA follows: TGTGCCAGCAGTGAAGAGGGTTTTAAAGAGACCCAGTACTTC.